This TCR beta chain emerged from a study of blood T cell repertoires in COVID-19. The wider study: Collection of acute and convalescent COVID-19 samples took place in the United States, Italy and Spain. The cDNA or gDNA used as material had been derived from T cells, B-cell-depleted T cells, or PBMCs.

V was cut by 6 bases and J by 2 bases, with 14 bases left in between. CDR1 is MDHEN, CDR2 SYDVKM, per germline. CDR3 length: 14 amino acids. Produced via immunoSEQ multiplex PCR; TCRdb's table is partial and in-frame only. The sample holds fewer than 450,000 clones, 88% seen once. The sequenced sample consisted of peripheral blood. The rearrangement uses TRBV28 and TRBJ2-7; tentatively, D is TRBD1 (6 bases). This clonotype originated in a woman in her 70s with COVID-19, enrolled during active disease. Here the CDR3 DNA reads TGTGCCAGCAGGCCCAACAGGGCCCCCTACGAGCAGTACTTC. Translated, it gives CASRPNRAPYEQYF.